This T cell receptor (beta chain) was identified in a study of control samples from healthy donors and cancer patients (dated by TCRdb to 2018 to 2021). Receptors were amplified or captured by the immunoSEQ multiplex PCR assay. The table comes from immuneACCESS by way of TCRdb, which keeps in-frame sequences with V and J called. Part of the clones is missing from these tables; in studies checked, under half for an unresolved V gene and the rest for unknown reasons. This sample gives 74,000 or so clones in total; around 89% of them show up just once. The top ten hold approximately 7.2% of the sample. V was cut back by 3 bases and J by 4 bases, leaving a gap of 21 bases between them. In the germline V gene, CDR1 corresponds to SGHTA and CDR2 to FQGNSA. From cysteine to phenylalanine, the CDR3 is 17 amino acids long. Here the CDR3 DNA is all that survives: 51 bases in frame from base 1. As for this clone: Which antigen it targets is not known. No much larger clone exists at a distance of one base, and base qualities are not known.

The V gene is TRBV7-2 and the J gene is TRBJ1-2; a tentative D match to TRBD1 spans 5 bases. Sequencing was performed on blood. This receptor was identified in a middle-aged man in good health. The CDR3 corresponds to CASSLGSQGGRTYGYTF. The nucleotides are TGTGCCAGCAGCTTGGGGAGCCAGGGCGGCCGGACCTATGGCTACACCTTC.